One and the same sample provided the 19 T cell receptor beta chains below, sequenced in a study of OX40 agonist ivuxolimab in advanced cancers. Generated by immunoSEQ multiplex PCR, the TCRdb table keeps only in-frame clones and is missing some. The sample carries 65,000 to 95,000 clones, roughly 91% recorded once. The starting material was CD4+ or CD8+ T cells sorted from blood, obtained in a trial of the OX40 agonist ivuxolimab. The origin of the receptors is an adult with an advanced solid tumor such as melanoma, head and neck, liver or kidney cancer.

The gene calls are TRBV10-3 and TRBJ2-3; D unresolved. The germline gives CDR1 ENHRY, CDR2 SYGVKD. V lost 7 bases and J 0 bases, leaving 11 bases between the germline ends. The CDR3 loop spans 14 amino acids. This chain's CDR3 is CAITQHTSTDTQYF. As DNA, the CDR3 is TGTGCCATCACCCAGCATACTAGCACAGATACGCAGTATTTT.

The rearrangement links TRBV29-1 to TRBJ2-2, with 8 bases fitting TRBD1. Germline V gene lookup returns CDR1 SQVTM and CDR2 ANQGSEA. CDR3 length: 15 amino acids. Trimming removed 6 bases from V and 0 bases from J; junction bases left unmatched: 6. CDR3 in amino acids: CSVPGQATNTGELFF. The CDR3 region has the DNA TGCAGCGTACCGGGACAGGCGACGAACACCGGGGAGCTGTTTTTT.

The chain uses TRBV5-4 and TRBJ2-5; 10 bases line up with TRBD1. Germline V gene sequence: CDR1 SGHNT, CDR2 YYREEE (reference sequence). V lost 3 bases and J lost 5; bases outside the gene matches: 10. The CDR3 contains 16 residues. DNA for the CDR3: TGTGCCAGCAGCTCCGCCACGGACAGGGGGATGGAGACCCAGTACTTC. Residues: CASSSATDRGMETQYF.

In its sample, this clone was seen a few times. The chain recombines TRBV14 with TRBJ1-2; 7 bases map to TRBD1. V lost 3 bases to trimming and J lost 8 bases; unmatched junction nucleotides: 3. This CDR3 contains 12 residues. Germline CDR1 is SGHDN and CDR2 is FVKESK. The chain's CDR3 is CASSQTGPGYTF. In nucleotides, the CDR3 is TGTGCCAGCAGCCAGACAGGGCCGGGCTACACCTTC.

The CDR3: CATSRDRGKGGYTF. The CDR3 region has the DNA TGTGCCACCAGCAGAGATCGGGGAAAGGGTGGCTACACCTTC. The chain is built from TRBV15 and TRBJ1-2; D is unclear. The length of the CDR3 is 14 residues. V was shortened by 0 bases and J by 7 bases, with 12 bases between the two germline ends. Per the germline V gene, CDR1 is LNHNV and CDR2 is YYDKDF (reference sequence).

CDR3 region: CASGADYYEQYF. In DNA, the CDR3 is TGTGCCAGCGGGGCAGACTACTACGAGCAGTACTTC. The genes are TRBV6-5 and TRBJ2-7; D assignment may be TRBD1 or TRBD2 (5 bases each). Trimming cost V 8 bases and J 3 bases, with 11 bases left between them. The CDR3 sequence is 12 residues long. Germline V gene lookup returns CDR1 MNHEY and CDR2 SVGAGI.

This clone was recorded only once. V and J are TRBV7-9 and TRBJ2-2, with D possibly TRBD1 on 5 matching bases. Germline CDR1 is SEHNR and CDR2 is FQNEAQ (reference sequence). CDR3 size: 16 residues. The ends were cut back, 2 bases at V and 5 bases at J, with 15 bases in the middle. The CDR3 spells CASSLPPGRVTGELFF. As DNA, the CDR3 is TGTGCCAGCAGCTTACCGCCCGGCAGGGTTACCGGGGAGCTGTTTTTT.

This rearrangement joins TRBV10-3 to TRBJ1-3, with 9 bases that match TRBD1. CDR1 and CDR2 (germline): ENHRY, SYGVKD. The J segment lost 4 bases and the V segment lost 6 bases, leaving 4 bases of the junction unmatched. The CDR3 is made up of 14 amino acids. CDR3 bases: TGTGCCATCAGAGGGGACAGGGAGGGAAACACCATATATTTT. This sequence encodes CAIRGDREGNTIYF.

This rearrangement joins TRBV5-1 to TRBJ1-3; possibly TRBD1 for D (5 bases). With 3 bases removed from V and 11 bases from J, the gap between germline ends came to 18 bases. This CDR3 contains 14 residues. The germline V gene encodes CDR1 SGHRS and CDR2 YFSETQ. The CDR3, as DNA: TGCGCCAGCAGCTCGGAGGGGCGCCTTAATCCCATATATTTT. It yields the protein CASSSEGRLNPIYF.

DNA of the CDR3: TGCGCCAGCAGCCCCTCCGCTCTAGCGGGGGGCCACCCGCAGTACTTC. This encodes CASSPSALAGGHPQYF. The chain employs TRBV5-1 and TRBJ2-7, with 11 bases identical to TRBD2. V was pared by 4 bases and J by 9 bases, with 15 bases of the junction left unmatched. The germline V gene has CDR1 SGHRS and CDR2 YFSETQ. This CDR3 has 16 amino acids.

As regards this clone: Other DNA sequences of this sample code for an identical CDR3. The rearrangement links TRBV6-1 to TRBJ2-7; D is unclear. Trimming pared 6 bases from V and 3 bases from J, leaving 6 bases between. CDR3 size: 11 residues. Looked up from germline, CDR1 is MNHNS and CDR2 is SASEGT. The CDR3 DNA is TGTGCCAGCAGCGTAAACTACGAGCAGTACTTC. It encodes CASSVNYEQYF.

This clone was recorded once. This chain uses TRBV7-2 with TRBJ1-2; D remains ambiguous. CDR3 length equals 14 residues. With 1 base removed from V and 4 bases from J, the gap between germline ends came to 10 bases. Germline V gene sequence: CDR1 SGHTA, CDR2 FQGNSA. The CDR3 is CASSLDTFSYGYTF. CDR3 nucleotide sequence: TGTGCCAGCAGCTTAGACACTTTTAGCTATGGCTACACCTTC.

The gene calls are TRBV18 and TRBJ2-6; TRBD1 matches 9 bases. The CDR3 length is 17 residues. CDR1 and CDR2 (germline): KGHSH, LQKENI. V trimming: 1 base; J trimming: 3 bases; junction bases outside the gene matches: 4. For the CDR3, the DNA is TGTGCCAGCTCACCACTTACAGGGGGCGTTGGGGCCAACGTCCTGACTTTC. Residues: CASSPLTGGVGANVLTF.

The chain employs TRBV19 and TRBJ2-3; 7 nucleotides agree with TRBD1. This CDR3 spans 16 amino acids. Trimming took 6 bases from V and 4 from J; bases not matched to a gene: 13. Looked up from germline, CDR1 is LNHDA and CDR2 is SQIVND (reference sequence). CDR3 amino acids: CASRPTGTAGADTQYF. In DNA, the CDR3 is TGTGCCAGTAGGCCTACCGGGACAGCAGGAGCAGATACGCAGTATTTT.

This rearrangement joins TRBV18 to TRBJ2-3, with D tentatively TRBD1 (6 bases). The CDR3 spans 15 residues. Between the trimmed V and J ends, which lost 3 bases and 1 base, there was a span of 11 bases. Per the germline V gene, CDR1 is KGHSH and CDR2 is LQKENI. CDR3 residues: CASSPGHWGTDTQYF. The CDR3, as DNA: TGTGCCAGCTCACCGGGACATTGGGGCACAGATACGCAGTATTTT. The variable domain in full, completed from reference TRBV18 and TRBJ2-3, reads NAGVMQNPRHLVRRRGQEARLRCSPMKGHSHVYWYRQLPEEGLKFMVYLQKENIIDESGMPKERFSAEFPKEGPSILRIQQVVRGDSAAYFCASSPGHWGTDTQYFGPGTRLTVL.

The chain carries TRBV7-9 and TRBJ2-5; 8 nucleotides match TRBD2. J was trimmed by 4 bases and V by 5 bases; bases with no gene match: 6. CDR3 length equals 14 residues. Germline CDR1 and CDR2: SEHNR and FQNEAQ (reference sequence). The CDR3 DNA reads as TGTGCCAGCAGCCCGAGCGGGGGTACAGAGACCCAGTACTTC. Its translation is CASSPSGGTETQYF. Combining the CDR3 with reference TRBV7-9 and TRBJ2-5 gives the whole variable domain DTGVSQNPRHKITKRGQNVTFRCDPISEHNRLYWYRQTLGQGPEFLTYFQNEAQLEKSRLLSDRFSAERPKGSFSTLEIQRTEQGDSAMYLCASSPSGGTETQYFGPGTRLLVL.

The chain links TRBV5-1 to TRBJ1-1; no clear D gene. Per germline, CDR1 SGHRS and CDR2 YFSETQ. The CDR3 contains 13 residues. Trimming took off 3 bases at V and 4 bases at J, with 10 bases between the two ends. The CDR3 coding sequence is TGCGCCAGCAGCTCGTCCTGGTTCACTGAAGCTTTCTTT. Its protein product is CASSSSWFTEAFF.

This rearrangement joins TRBV2 to TRBJ1-4, with D tentatively TRBD1 (6 bases). The CDR3 runs 14 residues. V lost 3 bases, J lost 8 bases, and 13 bases lay in between. The germline CDR1 and CDR2 sequences are SNHLY and FYNNEI. The CDR3 DNA follows: TGTGCCAGCAGTGACGATCGACAGGTCGAAAAACTGTTTTTT. Protein: CASSDDRQVEKLFF.

The chain employs TRBV6-5 and TRBJ1-1; 12 bases agree with TRBD1. The CDR3 runs 15 residues. The V and J ends lost 7 bases and 6 bases, in that order; junction bases with no gene match: 9. Germline CDR1 is MNHEY and CDR2 is SVGAGI. In nucleotides, the CDR3 is TGTGCCAGCACCGCCAGGGACAGGGGGCTGGCTGAAGCTTTCTTT. Translation gives CASTARDRGLAEAFF.